What follows are 17 T cell receptor beta chains derived from one specimen sequenced in a study of T cells in localized non-small cell lung cancer. The data were produced by immunoSEQ multiplex PCR, yet TCRdb's version contains in-frame clones alone and is incomplete. The table lists more than 1,200 clones, roughly 34% of them singletons. The sample here was normal lung tissue next to the tumor, taken before any cancer treatment. The receptors were sampled from a woman aged 35-75 years with stage I lung adenocarcinoma.

This chain links TRBV10-1 with TRBJ1-2, with no clear D. CDR1 is WNHNN and CDR2 is SYGVQD in the germline V gene (reference sequence). The V end lost 0 bases, the J end lost 10 bases, and 12 bases lay between the germline ends. This CDR3 is 13 amino acids long. CDR3 amino acids: CASSESTRGAYTF. CDR3 bases: TGCGCCAGCAGTGAGTCGACTCGGGGAGCCTACACCTTC.

Comment on this clone: Other DNA sequences of this sample code for an identical CDR3. The rearrangement uses TRBV19 and TRBJ1-5; TRBD1 matches 10 bases. CDR1 and CDR2 (germline): LNHDA, SQIVND (reference sequence). This CDR3 has 13 residues. Trimming took 10 bases from V and 4 from J; bases not matched to a gene: 4. The chain's CDR3 is CATDRGSNQPQHF. The CDR3 bases are TGTGCCACGGACAGGGGGTCAAATCAGCCCCAGCATTTT.

This clone was recorded a few times. This chain links TRBV6-8 with TRBJ2-1, with 9 bases fitting TRBD2. Germline V gene lookup returns CDR1 MNHGY and CDR2 SAAAGT. V lost 5 bases to trimming and J lost 3 bases; unmatched junction nucleotides: 8. The CDR3 loop spans 16 amino acids. The CDR3 loop reads CASSLAGTSYYNEQFF. CDR3 bases: TGTGCCAGCAGTCTCGCGGGGACTAGCTACTACAATGAGCAGTTCTTC.

The chain combines TRBV2 with TRBJ1-5, with D possibly matching TRBD1 (6 bases). V dropped 6 bases and J dropped 2 bases, with 14 bases sitting between them. The CDR3 covers 15 residues. Germline V gives CDR1 SNHLY, CDR2 FYNNEI. The CDR3 spells CASRPGTLGNQPQHF. The CDR3 DNA sequence: TGTGCCAGCAGGCCCGGGACACTCGGCAATCAGCCCCAGCATTTT.

This clone occurred a few times. This rearrangement joins TRBV19 to TRBJ1-2; D is perhaps TRBD1 (6 bases). In germline, CDR1 is LNHDA, CDR2 SQIVND (reference sequence). Trimming left V 7 bases short and J 4 bases short, with 13 bases between. The CDR3 has 13 residues. The CDR3 loop reads CASKGDTGYGYTF. In DNA form, the CDR3 reads TGTGCCAGTAAGGGGGACACGGGCTATGGCTACACCTTC.

The CDR3 sequence: CATSLDRGGNYGYTF. The CDR3 DNA reads as TGTGCCACCAGCCTTGACAGGGGAGGGAACTATGGCTACACCTTC. The rearrangement joins TRBV15 to TRBJ1-2, with 8 bases matching TRBD1. The V gene's germline CDR1 is LNHNV and CDR2 YYDKDF (reference sequence). CDR3 length: 15 amino acids. J lost 2 bases, V lost 5 bases, and 7 bases had no gene match.

V usage is TRBV19 and J usage is TRBJ2-7; D is possibly TRBD2 (6 bases). The CDR3 is 15 amino acids. The germline gives CDR1 LNHDA, CDR2 SQIVND (reference sequence). V was trimmed by 5 bases and J by 2 bases, leaving 16 bases between them. As DNA, the CDR3 is TGTGCCAGTAGTCCCAGTAGCGGATTTCCCTACGAGCAGTACTTC. This gives the protein CASSPSSGFPYEQYF.

This clone came up a few times. This chain joins TRBV7-6 and TRBJ2-3, with 9 bases fitting TRBD2. V gave up 1 base and J gave up 3 bases; unmatched junction bases: 2. This CDR3 has 15 residues. Germline loops: CDR1 SGHVS, CDR2 FNYEAQ. The CDR3: CASSLGGRGTDTQYF. In nucleotides, the CDR3 is TGTGCCAGCAGCTTAGGCGGGAGGGGAACAGATACGCAGTATTTT.

Only a few counts were recorded for this clone. The chain employs TRBV11-3 and TRBJ2-1; possibly TRBD1 or TRBD2 for D (6 bases each). Trimming removed 5 bases at V and 6 bases at J, with 17 bases between. Germline V lookup: CDR1 SGHNT, CDR2 YENEEA. The CDR3 consists of 15 residues. The CDR3 reads CASSIMRGAGNEQFF. The CDR3 DNA follows: TGTGCCAGCAGCATTATGAGGGGGGCTGGCAATGAGCAGTTCTTC.

CDR3 residues: CASSPDRSSTDTQYF. The CDR3 DNA reads as TGTGCCAGTAGTCCGGACAGGTCTAGCACAGATACGCAGTATTTT. J is TRBJ2-3 and V is TRBV19, with 7 nucleotides matching TRBD1. J lost 0 bases, V lost 5 bases, and 5 bases had no gene match. The CDR3 totals 15 residues. In germline, CDR1 is LNHDA, CDR2 SQIVND (reference sequence). Supplemented by reference TRBV19 and TRBJ2-3, the full variable domain reads DGGITQSPKYLFRKEGQNVTLSCEQNLNHDAMYWYRQDPGQGLRLIYYSQIVNDFQKGDIAEGYSVSREKKESFPLTVTSAQKNPTAFYLCASSPDRSSTDTQYFGPGTRLTVL.

In this sample, this clone turned up a few times. The CDR3: CSVATTSGQETQYF. The CDR3 DNA reads TGCAGCGTAGCCACTACTAGCGGCCAAGAGACCCAGTACTTC. The chain is built from TRBV29-1 and TRBJ2-5, with 8 bases lining up with TRBD2. This CDR3 spans 14 amino acids. Germline CDR1 SQVTM, CDR2 ANQGSEA. Unmatched junction bases numbered 7, after V lost 6 bases and J lost 1 base.

The V and J genes are TRBV18 and TRBJ2-3, with 9 positions matching TRBD2. J gave up 3 bases and V 4 bases, and 2 bases lay outside the gene matches. Germline CDR1 reads KGHSH; CDR2 reads LQKENI. The CDR3 has 14 residues. CDR3 bases: TGTGCCAGCTCACTTAGCGGGGGAACAGATACGCAGTATTTT. Encoded protein: CASSLSGGTDTQYF. Supplemented by reference TRBV18 and TRBJ2-3, the full variable domain reads NAGVMQNPRHLVRRRGQEARLRCSPMKGHSHVYWYRQLPEEGLKFMVYLQKENIIDESGMPKERFSAEFPKEGPSILRIQQVVRGDSAAYFCASSLSGGTDTQYFGPGTRLTVL.

The chain is built from TRBV1 and TRBJ1-1. TRBV1 is given as a pseudogene. This CDR3 has 17 residues. The CDR3 loop is CASSQEGRGVLNTEAFF. Here the CDR3 DNA reads TGCGCCAGCAGCCAAGAAGGGAGAGGCGTTTTGAACACTGAAGCTTTCTTT.

V usage is TRBV11-3 and J usage is TRBJ2-2; a possible D gene is TRBD1 (5 bases). Germline V gene data show CDR1 as SGHNT and CDR2 as YENEEA. The V and J ends lost 7 bases and 1 base respectively, with 13 bases between them. The length of the CDR3 is 15 residues. CDR3 in amino acids: CASMDTRKNTGELFF. CDR3 DNA: TGTGCCAGCATGGACACCCGGAAGAACACCGGGGAGCTGTTTTTT. The full variable domain, its missing parts supplied by reference TRBV11-3 and TRBJ2-2, is EAGVVQSPRYKIIEKKQPVAFWCNPISGHNTLYWYLQNLGQGPELLIRYENEEAVDDSQLPKDRFSAERLKGVDSTLKIQPAELGDSAVYLCASMDTRKNTGELFFGEGSRLTVL.

This clone was detected only a few times. The V call is TRBV11-3, the J call TRBJ1-2, with 8 bases lining up with TRBD1. The V gene's germline CDR1 is SGHNT and CDR2 YENEEA. This CDR3 spans 15 amino acids. V lost 4 bases to trimming and J lost 4 bases; unmatched junction nucleotides: 8. The CDR3 nucleotides are TGTGCCAGCAGCTCGGGACAGGCAAGGTCCTATGGCTACACCTTC. The encoded protein is CASSSGQARSYGYTF.

In this sample, this clone turned up a few times. V gene TRBV6-7 combines with J gene TRBJ1-1; TRBD1 is a possible D gene (5 bases). TRBV6-7 falls under the ORF class, with uncertain function. This CDR3 is 14 amino acids long. V was cut by 4 bases and J by 0 bases, with 9 bases left in between. The CDR3 loop reads CASSSTGLNTEAFF. In DNA, the CDR3 is TGTGCCAGCAGTTCTACAGGACTGAACACTGAAGCTTTCTTT.

V usage is TRBV6-1 and J usage is TRBJ1-1; no definite D call. The CDR3 is made up of 15 amino acids. V lost 0 bases, J lost 11 bases, and 19 bases lay in between. Looked up from germline, CDR1 is MNHNS and CDR2 is SASEGT. CDR3 coding DNA: TGTGCCAGCAGTGAAGCGCTTGGGCAGCAGAGTGGGGCTTTCTTT. It yields the protein CASSEALGQQSGAFF.